This paragraph reports one TCR beta chain. Antigen unknown. Sequencing used immunoSEQ multiplex PCR; TCRdb keeps in-frame clones, though not all of them. Of about 34,000 clones in the sample, 75% to 90% were seen once. This entry is derived from a study of STAT3 mutations in large granular lymphocyte leukemia. Study outcomes and limitations: Every T-cell large granular lymphocyte leukemia patient had at least one immunodominant TCR beta clonotype. Clonal expansion was inferred from other time points because no sample existed at each clone's first appearance.

The TCR was taken from a man in his sixties with T-cell large granular lymphocyte leukemia. Some clones in this sample may be carry-over from other donors' samples. Material for sequencing was peripheral blood mononuclear cells.

The CDR3 reads CASSLDGGNGYTF. CDR3 nucleotide sequence: TGTGCCAGCAGCTTAGACGGGGGGAATGGCTACACCTTC. The J gene is TRBJ1-2, the V gene TRBV11-2, with D perhaps TRBD1 (5 bases). Germline values: CDR1 SGHAT, CDR2 FQNNGV. The CDR3 loop spans 13 amino acids. V lost 0 bases and J 6 bases, leaving 8 bases between the germline ends.